This TCR beta chain was captured by sequencing in a study of blood T cell repertoires in COVID-19. Study-wide context: T cells, B-cell-depleted T cells, or PBMCs provided the cDNA or gDNA that served as material.

The table came from immunoSEQ multiplex PCR; TCRdb's copy has only in-frame clones and leaves some out. The top ten clones hold approximately 6.2% of a sample with roughly 100,000 clones, over 75% of them seen once. After removal of 3 bases from V and 4 bases from J, the junction contained 5 bases not matched to a gene. Per germline, CDR1 SGHNT and CDR2 YYREEE (reference sequence). The CDR3 spans 14 residues. V and J are TRBV5-4 and TRBJ1-2; TRBD1 matches at 8 bases. Sequenced: peripheral blood. The TCR comes from a human donor in a cohort sampled during active COVID-19. As DNA, the CDR3 is TGTGCCAGCAGCTCCGGACAGGGACTCTATGGCTACACCTTC. This sequence encodes CASSSGQGLYGYTF.